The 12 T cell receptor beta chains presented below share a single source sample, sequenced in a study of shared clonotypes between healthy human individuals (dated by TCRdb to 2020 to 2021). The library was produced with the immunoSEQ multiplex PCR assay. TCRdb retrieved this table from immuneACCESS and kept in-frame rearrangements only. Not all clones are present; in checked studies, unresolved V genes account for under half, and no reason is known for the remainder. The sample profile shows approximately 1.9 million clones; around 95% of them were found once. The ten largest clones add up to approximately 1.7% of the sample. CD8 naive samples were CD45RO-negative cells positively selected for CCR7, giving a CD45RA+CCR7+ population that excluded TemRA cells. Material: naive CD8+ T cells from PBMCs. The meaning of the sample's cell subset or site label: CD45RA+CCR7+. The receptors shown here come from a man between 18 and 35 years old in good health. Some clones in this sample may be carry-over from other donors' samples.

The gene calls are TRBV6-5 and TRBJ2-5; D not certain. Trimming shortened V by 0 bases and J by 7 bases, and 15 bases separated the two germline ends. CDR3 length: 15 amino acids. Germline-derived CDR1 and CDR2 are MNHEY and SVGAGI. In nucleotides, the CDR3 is TGTGCCAGCAGTTACTCGTTCGCGTTCATGGGGACCCAGTACTTC. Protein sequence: CASSYSFAFMGTQYF.

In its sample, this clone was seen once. For the CDR3, the DNA is TGTGCCAGCAGCCTACCCGGGGGACTAGCGGGGAATGAGCAGTTCTTC. The encoded protein is CASSLPGGLAGNEQFF. V is TRBV7-9 and J is TRBJ2-1, with 13 bases that match TRBD2. This CDR3 region has 16 residues. Trimming at V came to 5 bases and at J to 7 bases, leaving 8 bases not matched to a gene. CDR1 SEHNR and CDR2 FQNEAQ come from the germline V gene (reference sequence).

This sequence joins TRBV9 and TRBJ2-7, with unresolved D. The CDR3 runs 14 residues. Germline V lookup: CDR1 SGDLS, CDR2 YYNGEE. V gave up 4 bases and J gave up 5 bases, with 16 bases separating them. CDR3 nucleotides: TGTGCCAGCAGCTTAAGCCAGCTCGGCCACGAGCAGTACTTC. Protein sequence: CASSLSQLGHEQYF.

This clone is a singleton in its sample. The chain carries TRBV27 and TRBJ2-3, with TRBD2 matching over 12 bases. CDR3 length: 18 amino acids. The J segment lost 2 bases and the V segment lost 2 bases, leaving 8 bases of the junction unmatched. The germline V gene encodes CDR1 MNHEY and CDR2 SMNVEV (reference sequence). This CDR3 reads CASSLLGTSGPNTDTQYF. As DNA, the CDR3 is TGTGCCAGCAGTTTACTGGGGACTAGCGGGCCAAACACAGATACGCAGTATTTT.

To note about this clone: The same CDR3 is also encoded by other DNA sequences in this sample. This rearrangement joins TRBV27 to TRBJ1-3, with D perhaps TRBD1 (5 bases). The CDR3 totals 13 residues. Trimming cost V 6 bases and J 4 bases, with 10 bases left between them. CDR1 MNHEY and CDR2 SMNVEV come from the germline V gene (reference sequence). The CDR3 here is CASSPGSGNTIYF. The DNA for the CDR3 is TGTGCCAGCAGCCCAGGGTCCGGAAACACCATATATTTT.

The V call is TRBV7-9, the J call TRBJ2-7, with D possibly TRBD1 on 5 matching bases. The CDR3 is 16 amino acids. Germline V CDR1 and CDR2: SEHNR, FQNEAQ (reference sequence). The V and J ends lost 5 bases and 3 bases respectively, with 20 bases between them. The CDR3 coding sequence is TGTGCCAGCAGCCAGGTAGCAGGGATACTTATCTACGAGCAGTACTTC. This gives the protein CASSQVAGILIYEQYF. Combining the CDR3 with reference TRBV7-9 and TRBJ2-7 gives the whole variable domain DTGVSQNPRHKITKRGQNVTFRCDPISEHNRLYWYRQTLGQGPEFLTYFQNEAQLEKSRLLSDRFSAERPKGSFSTLEIQRTEQGDSAMYLCASSQVAGILIYEQYFGPGTRLTVT.

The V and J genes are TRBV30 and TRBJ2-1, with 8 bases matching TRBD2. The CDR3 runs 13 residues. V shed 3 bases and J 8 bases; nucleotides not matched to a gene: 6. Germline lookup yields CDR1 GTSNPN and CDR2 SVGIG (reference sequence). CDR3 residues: CAWRGLALDEQFF. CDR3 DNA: TGTGCCTGGAGAGGACTAGCTCTCGATGAGCAGTTCTTC.

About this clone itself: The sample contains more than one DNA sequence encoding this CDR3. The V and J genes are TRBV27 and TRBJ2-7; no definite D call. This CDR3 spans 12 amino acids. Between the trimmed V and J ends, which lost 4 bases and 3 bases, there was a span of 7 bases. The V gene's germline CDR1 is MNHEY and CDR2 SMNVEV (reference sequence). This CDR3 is CASSSDGYEQYF. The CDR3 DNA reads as TGTGCCAGCAGTTCCGACGGCTACGAGCAGTACTTC.

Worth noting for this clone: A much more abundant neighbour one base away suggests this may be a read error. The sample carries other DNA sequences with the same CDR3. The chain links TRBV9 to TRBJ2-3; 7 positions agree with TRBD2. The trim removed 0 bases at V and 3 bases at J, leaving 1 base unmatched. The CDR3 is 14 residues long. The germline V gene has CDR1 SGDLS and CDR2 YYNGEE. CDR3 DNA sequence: TGTGCCAGCAGCGTAGGCGGGAGAACAGATACGCAGTATTTT. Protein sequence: CASSVGGRTDTQYF.

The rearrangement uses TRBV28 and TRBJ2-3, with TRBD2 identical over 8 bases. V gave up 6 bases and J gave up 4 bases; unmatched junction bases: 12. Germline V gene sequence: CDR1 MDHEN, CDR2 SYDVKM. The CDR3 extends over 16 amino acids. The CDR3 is CASSPLLAERADTQYF. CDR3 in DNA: TGTGCCAGCAGCCCCTTACTAGCGGAAAGGGCAGATACGCAGTATTTT.

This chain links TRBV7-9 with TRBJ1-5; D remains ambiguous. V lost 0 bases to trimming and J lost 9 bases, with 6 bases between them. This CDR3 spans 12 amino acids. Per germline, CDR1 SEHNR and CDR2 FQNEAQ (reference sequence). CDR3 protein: CASSLAHRPQHF. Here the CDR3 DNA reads TGTGCCAGCAGCTTAGCCCATCGGCCCCAGCATTTT.

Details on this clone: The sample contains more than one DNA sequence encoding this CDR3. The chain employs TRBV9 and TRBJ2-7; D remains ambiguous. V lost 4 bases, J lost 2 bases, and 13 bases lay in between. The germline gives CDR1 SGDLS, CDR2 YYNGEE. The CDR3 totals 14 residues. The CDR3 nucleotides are TGTGCCAGCAGCCCCGGTAGTGGGGCCTACGAGCAGTACTTC. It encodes CASSPGSGAYEQYF.